Only a few counts were recorded for the clone carrying this TCR beta chain. Assay: immunoSEQ multiplex PCR; the TCRdb copy retains only in-frame clones and omits some. The data contain roughly 13,000 clones, around 72% of them singletons. The data are from a study of somatic mutations in cytotoxic T cells in rheumatoid arthritis. The trim removed 4 bases at V and 14 bases at J, leaving 5 bases unmatched. Germline V gene sequence: CDR1 LNHDA, CDR2 SQIVND (reference sequence). The CDR3 loop spans 11 amino acids. J is TRBJ1-2 and V is TRBV19; 9 nucleotides line up with TRBD1. This clonotype was obtained from an adult with rheumatoid arthritis. Source material: CD8+ T cells sorted from blood. CDR3 nucleotide sequence: TGTGCCAGTAGTACCTGGACAGGGGCAACCTTC. Its translation: CASSTWTGATF.